The 13 T cell receptor beta chains below were found in one sample sequenced in a study of identical twins. TCRdb re-called the 5' RACE reads through MiXCR, storing one row per CDR3 protein. The profile shows approximately 700,000 distinct CDR3 sequences, 5.5% to 6.5% of them singletons. Input material: naive T cells sorted from blood. The receptors derive from a man between 18 and 29 years old in good health.

Many counts were recorded for this clonotype. The chain carries TRBV20-1 and TRBJ2-3, with a possible D match to TRBD2 (6 bases). Trimming pared 4 bases from V and 5 bases from J, leaving 16 bases between. CDR1 DFQATT and CDR2 SNEGSKA come from the germline V gene (reference sequence). The length of the CDR3 is 14 residues. CDR3 DNA: TGCAGTGCTATAAAGGAGGTTAGCGGAGATACGCAGTATTTT. It specifies CSAIKEVSGDTQYF.

This chain links TRBV10-3 with TRBJ2-1; 10 bases agree with TRBD1. From germline, CDR1 is ENHRY and CDR2 SYGVKD. This CDR3 is built from 13 residues. The V and J ends lost 7 bases and 8 bases, in that order; junction bases with no gene match: 5. CDR3 sequence reads: CAITSDRGDEQFF. CDR3 nucleotide sequence: TGTGCCATCACTTCGGACAGGGGGGATGAGCAGTTCTTC.

The V and J genes are TRBV24-1 and TRBJ1-5, with 11 nucleotides matching TRBD1. The CDR3 is made up of 15 amino acids. The V gene's germline CDR1 is KGHDR and CDR2 SFDVKD. The junction had 3 bases not matched to a gene; V was cut back by 4 bases and J by 5 bases. The chain's CDR3 is CATSDRTGGHQPQHF. The CDR3 DNA follows: TGTGCCACCAGTGACCGGACAGGGGGCCATCAGCCCCAGCATTTT.

This clonotype came up many times. The chain is built from TRBV15 and TRBJ2-7; D unresolved. Trimming cost V 0 bases and J 5 bases, with 11 bases left between them. This CDR3 contains 14 residues. Germline V CDR1 and CDR2: LNHNV, YYDKDF (reference sequence). The CDR3 coding sequence is TGTGCCACCAGCAGAGATGTAGGGAACCACGAGCAGTACTTC. It specifies CATSRDVGNHEQYF.

There are many counts of this clonotype. This chain links TRBV29-1 with TRBJ1-5; possible D gene TRBD1, 5 bases. Germline CDR1 reads SQVTM; CDR2 reads ANQGSEA. Trimming pared 6 bases from V and 3 bases from J, leaving 15 bases between. The CDR3 consists of 14 residues. The CDR3 nucleotides are TGCAGCGTGTCCTTCGGGGGTAACAATCAGCCCCAGCATTTT. Protein product: CSVSFGGNNQPQHF.

This clonotype has just one count. A much larger clone is a single base away; this may be a read error. The CDR3 here is CAILLGTGEDRGIDTQYF. The DNA for the CDR3 is TGTGCCATTCTGCTGGGGACAGGTGAAGATAGAGGCATAGATACGCAGTATTTT. J is TRBJ2-3 and V is TRBV21-1; TRBD1, the table's D call, lacks a check against the DNA. TRBV21-1 is shown as a pseudogene. This CDR3 spans 18 amino acids.

The chain joins TRBV5-1 to TRBJ2-5, with 9 bases identical to TRBD1. Trimming cost V 4 bases and J 4 bases; bases outside gene matches: 8. The CDR3 contains 15 residues. The germline CDR1 and CDR2 sequences are SGHRS and YFSETQ. The CDR3 reads CASSPGTGSRETQYF. The DNA for the CDR3 is TGCGCCAGCAGCCCCGGGACAGGGTCGCGAGAGACCCAGTACTTC.

The chain recombines TRBV5-1 with TRBJ1-1; D ambiguous. CDR1 SGHRS and CDR2 YFSETQ come from the germline V gene. This CDR3 contains 14 residues. The germline V and J ends were trimmed by 0 bases and 4 bases, with 10 bases remaining between them. The CDR3 DNA sequence: TGCGCCAGCAGCTTGGAGGCGGGAATCACTGAAGCTTTCTTT. Translating gives CASSLEAGITEAFF.

This rearrangement joins TRBV5-1 to TRBJ2-5; 8 bases match TRBD1. The CDR3 contains 14 residues. With 3 bases clipped from V and 5 bases from J, the junction kept 6 bases outside the gene matches. Germline CDR1 SGHRS, CDR2 YFSETQ. The CDR3 is CASSSKTGDETQYF. The CDR3 DNA follows: TGCGCCAGCAGCTCGAAGACAGGGGATGAGACCCAGTACTTC.

This clonotype was seen more than once but under ten times. The V and J genes are TRBV19 and TRBJ2-3; TRBD2 agrees at 8 bases. Trimming at V came to 6 bases and at J to 3 bases, leaving 8 bases not matched to a gene. Germline CDR1 reads LNHDA; CDR2 reads SQIVND (reference sequence). This CDR3 is 15 amino acids long. CDR3 protein: CASRLAGSPTDTQYF. CDR3 DNA: TGTGCCAGTAGGTTAGCGGGAAGCCCAACAGATACGCAGTATTTT.

This clonotype was detected only a few times. The V call is TRBV15, the J call TRBJ2-3; the D gene is possibly TRBD2 (5 bases). Germline values: CDR1 LNHNV, CDR2 YYDKDF (reference sequence). This CDR3 is built from 14 residues. V dropped 9 bases and J dropped 3 bases, with 16 bases sitting between them. The CDR3 nucleotides read TGTGCCACTGGACGAGAGGGCCTAACAGATACGCAGTATTTT. Translation gives CATGREGLTDTQYF.

This clonotype has ten or more counts. V usage is TRBV15 and J usage is TRBJ2-4; no firm D call. The CDR3 has 15 amino acids. Trimming cost V 0 bases and J 0 bases, with 6 bases left between them. Germline V lookup: CDR1 LNHNV, CDR2 YYDKDF (reference sequence). In nucleotides, the CDR3 is TGTGCCACCAGCAGAGAAGAGGTAGCCAAAAACATTCAGTACTTC. This codes for CATSREEVAKNIQYF. Together with reference TRBV15 and TRBJ2-4, the CDR3 gives the full variable domain: DAMVIQNPRYQVTQFGKPVTLSCSQTLNHNVMYWYQQKSSQAPKLLFHYYDKDFNNEADTPDNFQSRRPNTSFCFLDIRSPGLGDTAMYLCATSREEVAKNIQYFGAGTRLSVL.

This clonotype was detected a few times. The chain links TRBV7-8 to TRBJ2-5; 10 nucleotides align to TRBD2. The CDR3 has 17 amino acids. V dropped 5 bases and J dropped 5; count of bases not matched to a gene: 14. The germline CDR1 and CDR2 sequences are SGHVS and FQNEAQ. For the CDR3, the DNA is TGTGCCAGCAGCCCTCCCGTGGTAGCGGGAGGTGGGGAGACCCAGTACTTC. The encoded protein is CASSPPVVAGGGETQYF. Supplemented by reference TRBV7-8 and TRBJ2-5, the full variable domain reads GAGVSQSPRYKVAKRGQDVALRCDPISGHVSLFWYQQALGQGPEFLTYFQNEAQLDKSGLPSDRFFAERPEGSVSTLKIQRTQQEDSAVYLCASSPPVVAGGGETQYFGPGTRLLVL.